Given below is one T cell receptor beta chain in context. This sample was included in a study of cytomegalovirus exposure and HLA in healthy donors. Study as a whole: Most genotyped donors, 81% of about 430, had Caucasian-associated genetic ancestry.

The CDR3 is 12 amino acids. The germline V gene has CDR1 GTSNPN and CDR2 SVGIG (reference sequence). V shed 3 bases and J shed 14 bases, with 16 bases lying between them. 60 Vbeta and 13 Jbeta primers were used in PCR. The method was immunoSEQ multiplex PCR; TCRdb's version includes in-frame clones alone and lacks a portion of them. The sample contains about 260,000 clones, just under 85% of which appear only once. Specimen: PBMCs. This receptor was obtained from a woman in her thirties or forties in good health and CMV-seropositive. The V and J genes are TRBV30 and TRBJ1-4, with D perhaps TRBD1 (5 bases). The CDR3 protein is CAWSATEGRLFF. DNA for the CDR3: TGTGCCTGGAGCGCTACGGAGGGGAGGCTGTTTTTT.